Each of the 18 T cell receptor beta chains below was sequenced from the same sample in a study of T cell repertoires in cytomegalovirus infection. Each CDR3 protein is one row after TCRdb ran MiXCR on the reads. Of over 150,000 distinct CDR3 sequences detected, approximately 14% appear once; the ten largest clones hold roughly a quarter. Sequenced input: PBMCs. These TCRs come from a human donor in good health (CMV status not recorded). Some clones in this sample may be carry-over from other donors' samples.

V usage is TRBV11-2 and J usage is TRBJ2-1; D call uncertain. Between the trimmed V and J ends, which lost 3 bases and 9 bases, there was a span of 12 bases. CDR1 is SGHAT, CDR2 FQNNGV, per germline. CDR3 size: 13 residues. DNA for the CDR3: TGTGCCAGCAGCTTGGCGTTTTGGGGTGAGCAGTTCTTC. It yields the protein CASSLAFWGEQFF.

The sample holds a few counts of this clonotype. CDR3 in DNA: TGTGCCAGCAGTTATACAGGGTTCTCTGGGGCCAACGTCCTGACTTTC. Protein product: CASSYTGFSGANVLTF. The chain combines TRBV6-5 with TRBJ2-6, with a possible D match to TRBD1 (6 bases). The CDR3 is 16 amino acids. Per the germline V gene, CDR1 is MNHEY and CDR2 is SVGAGI. Trimming removed 3 bases at V and 0 bases at J, with 9 bases between.

This clonotype appeared a few times. The chain joins TRBV5-1 to TRBJ2-1; the match to TRBD2 covers 8 bases. V lost 4 bases, J lost 0 bases, and 3 bases stayed unmatched. The CDR3 consists of 15 residues. Germline V CDR1 and CDR2: SGHRS, YFSETQ. The CDR3: CASSLRGGSYNEQFF. In DNA, the CDR3 is TGCGCCAGCAGCCTCCGGGGGGGCTCCTACAATGAGCAGTTCTTC.

The chain couples TRBV11-2 to TRBJ2-1; D is ambiguous. The CDR3 extends over 13 amino acids. Germline CDR1 is SGHAT and CDR2 is FQNNGV. The ends were cut back, 4 bases at V and 11 bases at J, with 15 bases in the middle. The CDR3 DNA follows: TGTGCCAGCAGCTCCTGGGCGGCCCCACAGCAGTTCTTC. Its protein is CASSSWAAPQQFF.

This rearrangement joins TRBV28 to TRBJ2-3, with D maybe TRBD2 (5 bases). CDR1 and CDR2 (germline): MDHEN, SYDVKM. Between the trimmed V and J ends, which lost 1 base and 1 base, there was a span of 18 bases. The CDR3 runs 18 residues. CDR3 nucleotide sequence: TGTGCCAGCAGTTTATACCCCCCTATCGGGATTGGCACAGATACGCAGTATTTT. Amino acids: CASSLYPPIGIGTDTQYF.

This clonotype was counted only a few times. V gene TRBV7-2 combines with J gene TRBJ2-1; 8 bases agree with TRBD2. Looked up from germline, CDR1 is SGHTA and CDR2 is FQGNSA. The CDR3 length is 15 residues. Trimming cost V 1 base and J 4 bases; bases outside gene matches: 3. The CDR3 DNA follows: TGTGCCAGCAGCTTAGTAGCGGGAAGGTACAATGAGCAGTTCTTC. Encoded protein: CASSLVAGRYNEQFF.

The table lists this clonotype with many counts. The chain has TRBV5-5 and TRBJ1-3, with D perhaps TRBD1 (5 bases). V was cut by 4 bases and J by 1 base, with 15 bases left in between. CDR3 length equals 16 residues. Germline assignment: CDR1 SGHKS and CDR2 YYEKEE (reference sequence). The CDR3 here is CASSGWGILSGNTIYF. Here the CDR3 DNA reads TGTGCCAGCAGCGGTTGGGGCATATTGTCTGGAAACACCATATATTTT.

This clonotype has only a few counts. The CDR3 sequence is CASSNLAGAKETQYF. DNA of the CDR3: TGTGCCAGCAGTAACCTAGCGGGAGCCAAAGAGACCCAGTACTTC. The rearrangement links TRBV28 to TRBJ2-5; 10 positions match TRBD2. This CDR3 is built from 15 residues. Germline V gives CDR1 MDHEN, CDR2 SYDVKM. With V trimmed by 5 bases and J by 3 bases, 6 bases remained unmatched.

Many counts were recorded for this clonotype. This chain joins TRBV30 and TRBJ2-7; D remains ambiguous. Germline CDR1 reads GTSNPN; CDR2 reads SVGIG (reference sequence). The V gene lost 2 bases and the J gene lost 7 bases, with 9 bases spanning the gap. This CDR3 has 11 amino acids. The chain's CDR3 is CAWSTLIEQYF. CDR3 nucleotides: TGTGCCTGGAGTACCCTCATTGAGCAGTACTTC.

This clonotype has only a few counts. The chain links TRBV29-1 to TRBJ2-1; D unresolved. Per the germline V gene, CDR1 is SQVTM and CDR2 is ANQGSEA. V lost 3 bases and J lost 9, with 12 bases in between. The CDR3 is 12 amino acids. The CDR3 DNA follows: TGCAGCGTTGAGACCCCGACGCGTGAGCAGTTCTTC. It translates to CSVETPTREQFF.

At least ten counts were recorded for this clonotype. The rearrangement uses TRBV6-2 or TRBV6-3 and TRBJ1-1; TRBD1 might be the D (5 bases). This CDR3 has 14 amino acids. The germline CDR1 and CDR2 sequences are MNHEY and SVGEGT. The ends were cut back, 2 bases at V and 5 bases at J, with 12 bases in the middle. CDR3 amino acids: CASSYVGLGTEAFF. DNA of the CDR3: TGTGCCAGCAGTTACGTGGGACTTGGGACTGAAGCTTTCTTT.

In its sample, this clonotype was seen many times. The V gene is TRBV7-2, the J gene TRBJ1-5; D perhaps matches TRBD1 (6 bases). The CDR3 runs 13 residues. Germline values: CDR1 SGHTA, CDR2 FQGNSA. With 8 bases removed from V and 0 bases from J, the gap between germline ends came to 8 bases. In nucleotides, the CDR3 is TGTGCCAGCCGACAGGCTAGCAATCAGCCCCAGCATTTT. Its protein is CASRQASNQPQHF.

Comment on this clonotype: A much larger clone is a single base away; this may be a read error. The genes are TRBV7-2 and TRBJ1-3, with a weak D call TRBD1 (6 bases). V gave up 5 bases and J gave up 5 bases, with 19 bases separating them. This CDR3 has 16 amino acids. The germline CDR1 and CDR2 sequences are SGHTA and FQGNSA. CDR3 nucleotide sequence: TGTGCCAGCAGCCGACGGACAGTCTCAGGTCGAAACACCATATATTTT. This encodes CASSRRTVSGRNTIYF. The full variable domain, in which reference TRBV7-2 and TRBJ1-3 provide the parts outside the CDR3, is GAGVSQSPSNKVTEKGKDVELRCDPISGHTALYWYRQSLGQGLEFLIYFQGNSAPDKSGLPSDRFSAERTGGSVSTLTIQRTQQEDSAVYLCASSRRTVSGRNTIYFGEGSWLTVV.

This clonotype was counted many times. V is TRBV7-2 and J is TRBJ2-7, with TRBD1 matching over 9 bases. Per germline, CDR1 SGHTA and CDR2 FQGNSA. V was clipped by 5 bases and J by 3 bases; unmatched bases: 8. The CDR3 covers 15 residues. The CDR3 reads CASSLGTGIGYEQYF. In DNA form, the CDR3 reads TGTGCCAGCAGCCTAGGGACAGGGATCGGCTACGAGCAGTACTTC.

This clonotype showed up many times. The chain uses TRBV27 and TRBJ1-4; no clear D gene. In germline, CDR1 is MNHEY, CDR2 SMNVEV (reference sequence). V lost 3 bases, J lost 10 bases, and 15 bases lay in between. CDR3 length: 14 amino acids. CDR3 amino acids: CASSFESRPGKLFF. Written as DNA, the CDR3 is TGTGCCAGCAGTTTTGAGTCCAGGCCGGGAAAACTGTTTTTT.

In this sample, this clonotype turned up a few times. The V call is TRBV28, the J call TRBJ2-7; 8 bases fit TRBD1. Looked up from germline, CDR1 is MDHEN and CDR2 is SYDVKM. Trimming at V came to 6 bases and at J to 1 base, leaving 8 bases not matched to a gene. The CDR3 contains 15 residues. The CDR3: CASRPRGQGSYEQYF. As DNA, the CDR3 is TGTGCCAGCAGGCCTCGAGGACAGGGATCCTACGAGCAGTACTTC.

Comments on this clonotype: Sequence at one end of the junction differs from germline and may be a read error. V is TRBV28 and J is TRBJ2-7; perhaps TRBD1 as D (6 bases). The CDR3 has 17 amino acids. Germline V gene lookup returns CDR1 MDHEN and CDR2 SYDVKM. The CDR3 nucleotides are TGTGCCAGCACTTTATCGCCCCAGGGGAGTCTTTCCTACGAGCAGTACTTC. Its translation is CASTLSPQGSLSYEQYF.

This chain connects TRBV6-5 to TRBJ1-5, with 7 nucleotides matching TRBD1. Losses at the gene ends were 6 bases for V and 4 bases for J; bases not matched to a gene: 6. Per the germline V gene, CDR1 is MNHEY and CDR2 is SVGAGI. The CDR3 contains 14 residues. The CDR3 region is CASRAGTVNQPQHF. CDR3 in DNA: TGTGCCAGCAGGGCCGGGACAGTGAATCAGCCCCAGCATTTT.